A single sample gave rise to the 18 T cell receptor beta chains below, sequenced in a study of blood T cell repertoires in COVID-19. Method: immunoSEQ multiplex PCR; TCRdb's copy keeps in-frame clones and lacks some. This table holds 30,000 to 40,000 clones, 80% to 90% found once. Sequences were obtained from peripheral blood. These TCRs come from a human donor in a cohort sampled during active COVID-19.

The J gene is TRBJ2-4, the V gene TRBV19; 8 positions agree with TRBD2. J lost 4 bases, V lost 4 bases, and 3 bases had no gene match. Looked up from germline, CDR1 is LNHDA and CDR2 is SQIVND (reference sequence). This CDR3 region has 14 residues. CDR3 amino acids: CASSKTSGKNIQYF. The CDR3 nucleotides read TGTGCCAGTAGTAAAACTAGCGGTAAAAACATTCAGTACTTC. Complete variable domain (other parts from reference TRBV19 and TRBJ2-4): DGGITQSPKYLFRKEGQNVTLSCEQNLNHDAMYWYRQDPGQGLRLIYYSQIVNDFQKGDIAEGYSVSREKKESFPLTVTSAQKNPTAFYLCASSKTSGKNIQYFGAGTRLSVL.

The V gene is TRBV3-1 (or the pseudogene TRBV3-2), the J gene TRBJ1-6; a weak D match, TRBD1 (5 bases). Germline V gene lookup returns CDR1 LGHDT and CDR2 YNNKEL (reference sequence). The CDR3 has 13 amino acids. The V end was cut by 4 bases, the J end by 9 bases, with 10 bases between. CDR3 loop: CASSLRGTSPLHF. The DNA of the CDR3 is TGTGCCAGCAGCCTTCGGGGGACTTCACCCCTCCACTTT.

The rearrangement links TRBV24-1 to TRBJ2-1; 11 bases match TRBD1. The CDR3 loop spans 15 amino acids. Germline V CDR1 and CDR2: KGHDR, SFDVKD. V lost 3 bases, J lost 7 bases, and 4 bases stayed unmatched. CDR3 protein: CATSDIGTGGNEQFF. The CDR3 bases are TGTGCCACCAGTGATATCGGGACAGGGGGGAATGAGCAGTTCTTC.

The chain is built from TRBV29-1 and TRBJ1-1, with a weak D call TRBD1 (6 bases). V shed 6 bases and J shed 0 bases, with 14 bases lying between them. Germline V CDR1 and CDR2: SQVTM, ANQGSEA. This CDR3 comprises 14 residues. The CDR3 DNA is TGCAGCGTGACCGGACAGATTATGAACACTGAAGCTTTCTTT. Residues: CSVTGQIMNTEAFF. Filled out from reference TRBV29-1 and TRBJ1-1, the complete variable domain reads SAVISQKPSRDICQRGTSLTIQCQVDSQVTMMFWYRQQPGQSLTLIATANQGSEATYESGFVIDKFPISRPNLTFSTLTVSNMSPEDSSIYLCSVTGQIMNTEAFFGQGTRLTVV.

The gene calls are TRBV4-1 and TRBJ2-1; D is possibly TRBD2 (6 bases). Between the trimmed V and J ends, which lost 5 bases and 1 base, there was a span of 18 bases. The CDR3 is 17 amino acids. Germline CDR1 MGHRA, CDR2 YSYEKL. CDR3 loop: CASSARGSAGSYNEQFF. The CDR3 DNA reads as TGCGCCAGCAGCGCCCGGGGGAGCGCTGGGTCCTACAATGAGCAGTTCTTC.

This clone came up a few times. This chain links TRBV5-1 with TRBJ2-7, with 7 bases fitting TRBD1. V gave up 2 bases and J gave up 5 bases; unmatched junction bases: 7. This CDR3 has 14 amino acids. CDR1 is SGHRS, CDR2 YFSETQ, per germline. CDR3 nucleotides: TGCGCCAGCAGCTTCGAGTCCAGGGGGAACGAGCAGTACTTC. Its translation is CASSFESRGNEQYF.

CDR3: CASSNRDNYEQYF. The DNA of the CDR3 is TGTGCCAGCAGTAACCGGGACAACTACGAGCAGTACTTC. The J gene is TRBJ2-7, the V gene TRBV6-2 or TRBV6-3; D perhaps matches TRBD1 (6 bases). The CDR3 sequence is 13 residues long. With 5 bases removed from V and 3 bases from J, the gap between germline ends came to 11 bases. Germline V gene sequence: CDR1 MNHEY, CDR2 SVGEGT.

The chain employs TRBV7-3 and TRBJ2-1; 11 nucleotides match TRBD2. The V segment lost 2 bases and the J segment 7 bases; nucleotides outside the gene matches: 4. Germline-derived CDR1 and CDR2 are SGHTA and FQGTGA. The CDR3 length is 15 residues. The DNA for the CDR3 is TGTGCCAGCAGCTTAGCTAGCGGGGGGCCAAATGAGCAGTTCTTC. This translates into CASSLASGGPNEQFF. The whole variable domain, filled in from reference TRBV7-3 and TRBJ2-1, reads GAGVSQTPSNKVTEKGKYVELRCDPISGHTALYWYRQSLGQGPEFLIYFQGTGAADDSGLPNDRFFAVRPEGSVSTLKIQRTERGDSAVYLCASSLASGGPNEQFFGPGTRLTVL.

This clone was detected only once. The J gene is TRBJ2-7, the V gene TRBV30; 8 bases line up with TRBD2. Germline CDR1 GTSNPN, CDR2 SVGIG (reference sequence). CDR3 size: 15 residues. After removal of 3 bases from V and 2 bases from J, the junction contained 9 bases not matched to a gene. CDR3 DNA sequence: TGTGCCTGGAGCCCCGGGGGGGCAGGCACCTACGAGCAGTACTTC. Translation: CAWSPGGAGTYEQYF.

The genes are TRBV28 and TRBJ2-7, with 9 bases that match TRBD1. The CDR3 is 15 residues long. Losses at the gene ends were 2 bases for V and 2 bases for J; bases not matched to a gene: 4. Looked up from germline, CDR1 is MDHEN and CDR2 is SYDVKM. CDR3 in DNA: TGTGCCAGCAGTTTACCCGGGACAGGGCCCTACGAGCAGTACTTC. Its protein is CASSLPGTGPYEQYF. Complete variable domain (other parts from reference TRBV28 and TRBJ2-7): DVKVTQSSRYLVKRTGEKVFLECVQDMDHENMFWYRQDPGLGLRLIYFSYDVKMKEKGDIPEGYSVSREKKERFSLILESASTNQTSMYLCASSLPGTGPYEQYFGPGTRLTVT.

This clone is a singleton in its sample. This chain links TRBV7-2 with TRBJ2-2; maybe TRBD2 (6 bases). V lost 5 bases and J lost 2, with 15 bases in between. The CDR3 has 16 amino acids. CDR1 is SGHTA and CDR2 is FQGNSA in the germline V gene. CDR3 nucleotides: TGTGCCAGCAGCCTATCCGGGACTCGAAACACCGGGGAGCTGTTTTTT. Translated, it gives CASSLSGTRNTGELFF.

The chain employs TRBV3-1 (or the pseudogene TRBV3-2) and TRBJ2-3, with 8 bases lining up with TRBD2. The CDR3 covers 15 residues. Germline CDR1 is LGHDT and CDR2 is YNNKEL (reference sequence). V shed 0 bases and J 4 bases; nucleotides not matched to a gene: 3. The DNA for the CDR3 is TGTGCCAGCAGCCAAGAGGTCGGGGGGGCAGATACGCAGTATTTT. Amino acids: CASSQEVGGADTQYF.

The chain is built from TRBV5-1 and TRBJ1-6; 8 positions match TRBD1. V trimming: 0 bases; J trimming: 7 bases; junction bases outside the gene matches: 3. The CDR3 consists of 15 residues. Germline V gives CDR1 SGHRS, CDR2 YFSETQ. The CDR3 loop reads CASSLDRGMNSPLHF. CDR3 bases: TGCGCCAGCAGCTTGGACAGGGGGATGAATTCACCCCTCCACTTT.

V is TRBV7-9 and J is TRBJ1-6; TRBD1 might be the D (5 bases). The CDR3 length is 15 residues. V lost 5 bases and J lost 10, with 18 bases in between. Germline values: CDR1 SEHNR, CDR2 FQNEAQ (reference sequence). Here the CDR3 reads CASSRGTPRPSPLHF. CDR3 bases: TGTGCCAGCAGCCGGGGGACTCCAAGACCCTCACCCCTCCACTTT.

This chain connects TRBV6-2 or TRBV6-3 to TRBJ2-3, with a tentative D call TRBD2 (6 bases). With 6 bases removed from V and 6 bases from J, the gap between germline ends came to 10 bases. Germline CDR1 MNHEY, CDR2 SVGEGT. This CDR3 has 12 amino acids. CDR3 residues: CASSPGTDTQYF. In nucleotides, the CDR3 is TGTGCCAGCAGCCCAGGGACTGATACGCAGTATTTT.

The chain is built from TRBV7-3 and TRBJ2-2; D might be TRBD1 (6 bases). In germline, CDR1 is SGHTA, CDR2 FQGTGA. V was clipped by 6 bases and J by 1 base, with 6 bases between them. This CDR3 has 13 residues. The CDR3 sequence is CASRTGNTGELFF. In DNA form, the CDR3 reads TGTGCCAGCAGGACAGGGAACACCGGGGAGCTGTTTTTT.

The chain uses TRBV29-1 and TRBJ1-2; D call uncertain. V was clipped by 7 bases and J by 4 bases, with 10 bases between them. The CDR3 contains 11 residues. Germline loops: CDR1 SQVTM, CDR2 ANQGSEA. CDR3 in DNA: TGCAGCGCGCGGGAAGGCTATGGCTACACCTTC. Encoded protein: CSAREGYGYTF.

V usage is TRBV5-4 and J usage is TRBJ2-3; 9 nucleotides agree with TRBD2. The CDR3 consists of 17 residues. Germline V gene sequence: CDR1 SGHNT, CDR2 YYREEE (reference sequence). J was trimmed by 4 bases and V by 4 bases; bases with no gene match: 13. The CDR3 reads CASSTTISSGAPDTQYF. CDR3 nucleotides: TGTGCCAGCAGCACGACCATATCTAGCGGGGCCCCAGATACGCAGTATTTT.